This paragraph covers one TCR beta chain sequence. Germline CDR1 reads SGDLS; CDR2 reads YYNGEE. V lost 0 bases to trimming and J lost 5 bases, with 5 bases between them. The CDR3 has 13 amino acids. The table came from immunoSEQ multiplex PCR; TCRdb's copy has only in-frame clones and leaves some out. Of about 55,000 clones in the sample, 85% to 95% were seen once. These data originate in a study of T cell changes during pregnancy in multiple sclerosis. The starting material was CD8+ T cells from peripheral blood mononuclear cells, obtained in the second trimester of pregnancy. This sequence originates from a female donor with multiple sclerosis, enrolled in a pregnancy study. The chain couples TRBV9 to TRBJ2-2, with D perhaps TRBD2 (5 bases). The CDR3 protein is CASSVGGTGELFF. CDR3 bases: TGTGCCAGCAGCGTAGGAGGGACCGGGGAGCTGTTTTTT.